The 21 T cell receptor beta chains reported below all come from one sample, sequenced in a study of blood T cell repertoires in COVID-19. The method was immunoSEQ multiplex PCR; TCRdb's version includes in-frame clones alone and lacks a portion of them. The data contain roughly 230,000 clones, 83% of them singletons. Specimen: peripheral blood. The receptors shown here come from a woman aged 45 to 65 with acute or convalescent COVID-19.

The chain combines TRBV6-1 with TRBJ2-5; D remains ambiguous. Trimming removed 2 bases at V and 5 bases at J, with 12 bases between. Per germline, CDR1 MNHNS and CDR2 SASEGT. This CDR3 comprises 14 residues. CDR3 sequence (DNA): TGTGCCAGCAGTGAATCTGTTTTAGTGGAGACCCAGTACTTC. Encoded protein: CASSESVLVETQYF.

The genes are TRBV6-5 and TRBJ2-1, with D possibly matching TRBD2 (7 bases). In germline, CDR1 is MNHEY, CDR2 SVGAGI. The CDR3 covers 14 residues. V lost 8 bases and J 7 bases, leaving 18 bases between the germline ends. The CDR3, as DNA: TGTGCCAGCGGGTTTTTGGGGGGGCAGAATGAGCAGTTCTTC. Amino acids: CASGFLGGQNEQFF.

The rearrangement joins TRBV6-5 to TRBJ1-2, with 9 bases that match TRBD1. Germline CDR1 reads MNHEY; CDR2 reads SVGAGI. The CDR3 covers 14 residues. Trimming removed 2 bases from V and 8 bases from J; junction bases left unmatched: 6. Here the CDR3 reads CASSYTGTGRGYTF. In DNA form, the CDR3 reads TGTGCCAGCAGTTACACCGGGACAGGGAGGGGCTACACCTTC.

The J gene is TRBJ1-6, the V gene TRBV28; 7 bases align to TRBD1. The CDR3 loop spans 13 amino acids. Germline CDR1 MDHEN, CDR2 SYDVKM. V trimming: 6 bases; J trimming: 7 bases; junction bases outside the gene matches: 3. CDR3 nucleotide sequence: TGTGCCAGCAGAACAGGGGAAAATTCACCCCTCCACTTT. This codes for CASRTGENSPLHF.

This clone was recorded a few times. The chain uses TRBV2 and TRBJ1-5, with TRBD1 matching 8 bases. The CDR3 runs 15 residues. The V segment lost 1 base and the J segment 5 bases; nucleotides outside the gene matches: 4. Germline V gene data show CDR1 as SNHLY and CDR2 as FYNNEI. The CDR3 spells CASSEVGTGDQPQHF. The DNA for the CDR3 is TGTGCCAGCAGTGAAGTGGGGACAGGAGATCAGCCCCAGCATTTT.

This chain uses TRBV13 with TRBJ2-1, with 8 bases matching TRBD2. CDR3 length equals 16 residues. J lost 4 bases, V lost 1 base, and 6 bases had no gene match. Germline lookup yields CDR1 PRHDT and CDR2 FYEKMQ (reference sequence). CDR3 protein: CASSLEGTRAYNEQFF. CDR3 nucleotide sequence: TGTGCCAGCAGCTTAGAAGGGACTAGGGCTTACAATGAGCAGTTCTTC.

The chain uses TRBV2 and TRBJ1-4, with D uncertain. Germline assignment: CDR1 SNHLY and CDR2 FYNNEI. The V and J ends lost 4 bases and 7 bases respectively, with 13 bases between them. The CDR3 covers 14 residues. The CDR3 coding sequence is TGTGCCAGCAGTGCGGGCGGGAGAGGTGAAAAACTGTTTTTT. It codes for CASSAGGRGEKLFF.

The chain carries TRBV5-1 and TRBJ2-1, with D maybe TRBD1 (6 bases). The CDR3 contains 13 residues. V was cut by 2 bases and J by 8 bases, with 11 bases left in between. CDR1 SGHRS and CDR2 YFSETQ come from the germline V gene. The CDR3 sequence: CASSFGTFDEQFF. The CDR3 DNA reads as TGCGCCAGCAGCTTCGGGACATTTGATGAGCAGTTCTTC.

The rearrangement joins TRBV5-1 to TRBJ2-7, with D maybe TRBD1 (6 bases). Deletions cut 3 bases from V and 1 base from J, with 14 bases between. The CDR3 loop spans 15 amino acids. Germline assignment: CDR1 SGHRS and CDR2 YFSETQ. Here the CDR3 reads CASSSRPGASYEQYF. CDR3 bases: TGCGCCAGCAGCTCCCGCCCAGGGGCATCCTACGAGCAGTACTTC.

The chain couples TRBV15 to TRBJ2-3, with D tentatively TRBD2 (5 bases). The germline CDR1 and CDR2 sequences are LNHNV and YYDKDF (reference sequence). V gave up 0 bases and J gave up 4 bases, with 8 bases separating them. The CDR3 contains 14 residues. The CDR3 protein is CATSREILADTQYF. The CDR3 DNA follows: TGTGCCACCAGCAGAGAGATACTAGCAGATACGCAGTATTTT.

The J gene is TRBJ2-1, the V gene TRBV30; D unclear. Germline V CDR1 and CDR2: GTSNPN, SVGIG (reference sequence). The CDR3 covers 12 residues. The ends were cut back, 0 bases at V and 6 bases at J, with 6 bases in the middle. CDR3 protein: CAWSVGLNEQFF. CDR3 nucleotide sequence: TGTGCCTGGAGTGTTGGGCTCAATGAGCAGTTCTTC.

This clone was seen once. This chain links TRBV2 with TRBJ2-7; perhaps TRBD2 as D (5 bases). With 5 bases removed from V and 3 bases from J, the gap between germline ends came to 11 bases. The CDR3 contains 13 residues. Germline CDR1 reads SNHLY; CDR2 reads FYNNEI. The CDR3 is CASSYSGNYEQYF. CDR3 in DNA: TGTGCCAGCAGTTACTCCGGGAACTACGAGCAGTACTTC. Full variable domain (outside the CDR3, taken from reference TRBV2 and TRBJ2-7): EPEVTQTPSHQVTQMGQEVILRCVPISNHLYFYWYRQILGQKVEFLVSFYNNEISEKSEIFDDQFSVERPDGSNFTLKIRSTKLEDSAMYFCASSYSGNYEQYFGPGTRLTVT.

V usage is TRBV19 and J usage is TRBJ2-7; D is possibly TRBD2 (6 bases). The CDR3 is 13 amino acids. The germline V gene has CDR1 LNHDA and CDR2 SQIVND (reference sequence). Deletions cut 5 bases from V and 3 bases from J, with 11 bases between. In nucleotides, the CDR3 is TGTGCCAGTAGTTCTACAGCGGGCTACGAGCAGTACTTC. It encodes CASSSTAGYEQYF.

This clone has only a few counts. The rearrangement uses TRBV6-5 and TRBJ1-5, with a possible D match to TRBD1 (5 bases). The CDR3 totals 15 residues. The germline gives CDR1 MNHEY, CDR2 SVGAGI. Trimming removed 11 bases from V and 5 bases from J, with 22 bases in between. The CDR3 bases are TGTGCCTGGGGGGGGGAAGAGGTCGTGGATCAGCCCCAGCATTTT. It is translated as CAWGGEEVVDQPQHF.

This rearrangement joins TRBV24-1 to TRBJ2-3; D call uncertain. The CDR3 is 14 residues long. Germline CDR1 reads KGHDR; CDR2 reads SFDVKD. V was cut by 6 bases and J by 0 bases, with 9 bases left in between. CDR3 bases: TGTGCCACCAGTCCTTCTATTAGCACAGATACGCAGTATTTT. Translation gives CATSPSISTDTQYF.

This clone has just a few counts. The rearrangement links TRBV5-1 to TRBJ1-2; 11 positions agree with TRBD1. Germline V gene sequence: CDR1 SGHRS, CDR2 YFSETQ. V dropped 4 bases and J dropped 5; count of bases not matched to a gene: 7. This CDR3 is 15 amino acids long. This chain's CDR3 is CASSPDRGHRYGYTF. In nucleotides, the CDR3 is TGCGCCAGCAGCCCGGACAGGGGGCATCGATATGGCTACACCTTC.

This clone was picked up one time. The chain has TRBV4-1 and TRBJ2-5, with 10 nucleotides matching TRBD1. Trimming at V came to 2 bases and at J to 3 bases, leaving 9 bases not matched to a gene. This CDR3 has 17 amino acids. The germline V gene has CDR1 MGHRA and CDR2 YSYEKL. The CDR3 region is CASSQPRDRGGKETQYF. In DNA, the CDR3 is TGCGCCAGCAGCCAACCCCGGGACAGGGGAGGTAAAGAGACCCAGTACTTC.

This sequence joins TRBV27 and TRBJ2-3, with 12 bases identical to TRBD2. The germline V gene encodes CDR1 MNHEY and CDR2 SMNVEV (reference sequence). Losses at the gene ends were 5 bases for V and 4 bases for J; bases not matched to a gene: 7. The CDR3 is made up of 16 amino acids. The CDR3 coding sequence is TGTGCCAGCAGTGTCGCTAGCGGGGGGGCACCAGATACGCAGTATTTT. Protein product: CASSVASGGAPDTQYF.

Turning to this clone: One end of the junction does not line up with germline, which may come from a read error. The chain has TRBV28 and TRBJ2-5, with D tentatively TRBD1 (5 bases). The CDR3 runs to 13 residues. Looked up from germline, CDR1 is MDHEN and CDR2 is SYDVKM. Written as DNA, the CDR3 is TGTGCCAGCAGGCAGACAGCACAAGAGGCCCAGTACTTC. Translation: CASRQTAQEAQYF.

To note about this clone: Different DNA sequences within this sample yield the same CDR3. The CDR3 sequence is CASSQDGLYGYTF. CDR3 DNA: TGCGCCAGCAGCCAAGATGGGCTATATGGCTACACCTTC. The chain carries TRBV4-1 and TRBJ1-2; D gene unclear. Deletions cut 0 bases from V and 5 bases from J, with 7 bases between. The CDR3 runs to 13 residues. Germline CDR1 is MGHRA and CDR2 is YSYEKL.

In this sample, this clone turned up a few times. This chain connects TRBV6-2 or TRBV6-3 to TRBJ1-1; 8 bases map to TRBD1. Per germline, CDR1 MNHEY and CDR2 SVGEGT. V was pared by 2 bases and J by 10 bases, with 0 bases of the junction left unmatched. The CDR3 sequence is 11 residues long. The CDR3 here is CASSYDRGAFF. As DNA, the CDR3 is TGTGCCAGCAGTTACGACAGGGGAGCTTTCTTT.